What follows describes a single TCR beta chain. Its target is unknown. The data belong to a study of shared clonotypes between healthy human individuals. The wider study: Aged between 18 and 49, the donors were a couple of women and three men. General study results and limits: Memory subsets generally showed smaller estimated richness than naive subsets did.

Over several immunoSEQ plates, each subset's genomic DNA was distributed in even portions. The repertoire was sequenced with immunoSEQ multiplex PCR; TCRdb's copy has only in-frame clones and lacks some. This table holds approximately 500,000 clones, 90% to 97% found once. CDR3 size: 13 residues. Each sample came from a Caucasian adult donor living in Nashville, Tennessee. Sequenced input: naive CD4+ T cells sorted from blood. Subset in this sample: CD45RA+ positively selected. The rearrangement links TRBV21-1 to TRBJ2-2. TRBV21-1 is deemed a pseudogene. The sequence was collected from a woman aged 25 to 39 in good health. The DNA of the CDR3 is TGTGCCAGCAGCACAAGACGGCGTGGGGAGCTGTTTTTT. Translated, it gives CASSTRRRGELFF.